These 8 T cell receptor beta chains were sequenced from one sample in a study of shared clonotypes between healthy human individuals. TCRdb keeps only in-frame clones here, not all; method: immunoSEQ multiplex PCR. The sample includes 650,000 to 800,000 clones, 55% to 80% seen only once; the top ten take around 1.8%. Sequenced material: memory CD4+ T cells sorted from blood. Subset specified: CD45RA-negative fraction. Source of these receptors: a woman under 40 in good health.

The chain links TRBV10-2 to TRBJ2-7; the match to TRBD2 covers 9 bases. This CDR3 is 15 amino acids long. Trimming cost V 9 bases and J 6 bases; bases outside gene matches: 15. From germline, CDR1 is WSHSY and CDR2 SAAADI. CDR3 amino acids: CASFSGSPFPGEQYF. In nucleotides, the CDR3 is TGCGCCAGTTTTAGCGGGAGCCCGTTCCCTGGCGAGCAGTACTTC.

The chain has TRBV5-4 and TRBJ2-7; TRBD2 aligns across 13 bases. V lost 5 bases, J lost 4 bases, and 9 bases stayed unmatched. CDR1 and CDR2 (germline): SGHNT, YYREEE (reference sequence). The CDR3 is made up of 16 amino acids. In nucleotides, the CDR3 is TGTGCCAGCAGAAGACTAGCGGGAGGAAAATTTTACGAGCAGTACTTC. This codes for CASRRLAGGKFYEQYF.

This clone has just one count. This chain links TRBV7-2 with TRBJ2-1; 13 positions agree with TRBD2. Losses at the gene ends were 1 base for V and 8 bases for J; bases not matched to a gene: 5. The CDR3 is made up of 16 amino acids. The germline gives CDR1 SGHTA, CDR2 FQGNSA. Here the CDR3 reads CASSLGGTSGIDEQFF. CDR3 bases: TGTGCCAGCAGCTTAGGGGGGACTAGCGGGATCGATGAGCAGTTCTTC.

The CDR3 bases are TGTGCCAGCAGCTCAGTCGAGCGGGAGGACTCCTACGAGCAGTACTTC. It translates to CASSSVEREDSYEQYF. V gene TRBV5-4 combines with J gene TRBJ2-7; the match to TRBD2 covers 9 bases. Germline CDR1 and CDR2: SGHNT and YYREEE (reference sequence). V shed 3 bases, J shed 0 bases, and the junction held 7 bases outside the gene matches. The CDR3 loop spans 16 amino acids.

This chain links TRBV9 with TRBJ2-4, with 11 bases fitting TRBD2. Looked up from germline, CDR1 is SGDLS and CDR2 is YYNGEE. The J segment lost 13 bases and the V segment lost 0 bases, leaving 9 bases of the junction unmatched. The CDR3 totals 15 residues. CDR3 nucleotide sequence: TGTGCCAGCAGCGTAGAGGGTAGCGGGAGGGCCTTACAGTACTTC. Translation gives CASSVEGSGRALQYF.

The chain combines TRBV29-1 with TRBJ1-2; D might be TRBD1 (5 bases). Trimming removed 3 bases from V and 4 bases from J, with 15 bases in between. The germline gives CDR1 SQVTM, CDR2 ANQGSEA. The CDR3 runs to 14 residues. The CDR3 nucleotides read TGCAGCGTTGATGAGAAGGGGTGGGGCTATGGCTACACCTTC. Translating gives CSVDEKGWGYGYTF.

The chain couples TRBV28 to TRBJ2-7; D remains unclear. Germline lookup yields CDR1 MDHEN and CDR2 SYDVKM. The CDR3 covers 16 residues. V was cut by 1 base and J by 6 bases, with 19 bases left in between. The CDR3 is CASSLSSQPGQAEQYF. The CDR3, as DNA: TGTGCCAGCAGTTTATCTTCCCAACCAGGTCAAGCCGAGCAGTACTTC.

V usage is TRBV5-4 and J usage is TRBJ1-1, with TRBD1 matching over 8 bases. Germline assignment: CDR1 SGHNT and CDR2 YYREEE (reference sequence). V trimming: 4 bases; J trimming: 6 bases; junction bases outside the gene matches: 8. The CDR3 has 14 residues. In nucleotides, the CDR3 is TGTGCCAGCAGCCCGTCAATGGACAGGGCTGAAGCTTTCTTT. This codes for CASSPSMDRAEAFF.